This T cell receptor beta chain came from a study of shared clonotypes between healthy human individuals. TCRdb's copy holds only in-frame clones and misses some; the assay was immunoSEQ multiplex PCR. The sample consists of some 980,000 clones, less than 85% of them appearing once. The germline V and J ends were trimmed by 3 bases and 7 bases, with 16 bases remaining between them. Germline lookup yields CDR1 SGHNT and CDR2 YYREEE (reference sequence). This CDR3 is built from 14 residues. This clone was counted a single time. This receptor was taken from a man aged 18 to 35 in good health. The sample consisted of memory CD4+ T cells sorted from blood. Subset: CD45RA-negative fraction. The chain combines TRBV5-4 with TRBJ1-1; maybe TRBD1 (6 bases). CDR3 coding DNA: TGTGCCAGCAGCTCCCGGGACACCCGGGATGAAGCTTTCTTT. It specifies CASSSRDTRDEAFF.